Only one count was recorded for the clone carrying this T cell receptor (beta chain). CDR3 length: 15 residues. Germline CDR1 and CDR2: MNHEY and SMNVEV (reference sequence). The V end lost 5 bases, the J end lost 2 bases, and 10 bases lay between the germline ends. The data were taken from a study of blood T cell repertoires in COVID-19. Study context: COVID-19 samples collected from the United States, Italy and Spain covered acute and convalescent phases.

Repertoires were generated with immunoSEQ multiplex PCR, while TCRdb's copy carries only in-frame clones and drops some. The table shows 150,000 to 200,000 clones, with 75% to 80% occurring only once. The sequenced sample was peripheral blood. This clonotype was sampled from a woman aged 65 to 85 with acute or convalescent COVID-19. This chain joins TRBV27 and TRBJ2-6; D is perhaps TRBD1 (7 bases). In DNA form, the CDR3 reads TGTGCCAGCAGTCCAGGGGGGCCTGGGGCCAACGTCCTGACTTTC. Translating it yields CASSPGGPGANVLTF.